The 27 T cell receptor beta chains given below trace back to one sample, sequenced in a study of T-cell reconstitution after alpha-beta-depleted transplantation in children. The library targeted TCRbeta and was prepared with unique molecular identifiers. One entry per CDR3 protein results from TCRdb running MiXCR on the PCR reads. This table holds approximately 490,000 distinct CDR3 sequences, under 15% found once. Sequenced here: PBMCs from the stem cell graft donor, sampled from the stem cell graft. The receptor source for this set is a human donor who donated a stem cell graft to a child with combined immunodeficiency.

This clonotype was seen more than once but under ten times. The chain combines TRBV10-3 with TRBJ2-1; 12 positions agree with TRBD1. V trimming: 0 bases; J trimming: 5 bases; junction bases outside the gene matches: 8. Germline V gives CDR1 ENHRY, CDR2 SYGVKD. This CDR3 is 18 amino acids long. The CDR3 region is CAISESGQGAILHNEQFF. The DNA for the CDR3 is TGTGCCATCAGTGAGTCGGGACAGGGGGCGATTCTACACAATGAGCAGTTCTTC.

This chain's CDR3 is CSAASLTSEYNEQFF. CDR3 nucleotide sequence: TGCAGTGCTGCCTCTCTGACTAGCGAGTACAATGAGCAGTTCTTC. This chain joins TRBV20-1 and TRBJ2-1, with 8 nucleotides matching TRBD2. Germline V CDR1 and CDR2: DFQATT, SNEGSKA (reference sequence). V was pared by 5 bases and J by 4 bases, with 10 bases of the junction left unmatched. This CDR3 contains 15 residues.

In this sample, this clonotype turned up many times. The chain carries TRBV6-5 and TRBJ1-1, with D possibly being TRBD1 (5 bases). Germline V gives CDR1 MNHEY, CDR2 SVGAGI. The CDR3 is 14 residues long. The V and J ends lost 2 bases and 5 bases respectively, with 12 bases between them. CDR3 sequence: CASSYGFGGTEAFF. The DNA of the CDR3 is TGTGCCAGCAGTTACGGGTTTGGGGGTACTGAAGCTTTCTTT.

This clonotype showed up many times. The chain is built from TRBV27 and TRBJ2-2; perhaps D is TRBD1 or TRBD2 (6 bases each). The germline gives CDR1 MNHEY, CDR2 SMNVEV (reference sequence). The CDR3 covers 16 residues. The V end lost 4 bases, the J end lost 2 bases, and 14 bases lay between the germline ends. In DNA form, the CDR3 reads TGTGCCAGCAGTTCGTTTCCGGGGGCAAACACCGGGGAGCTGTTTTTT. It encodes CASSSFPGANTGELFF.

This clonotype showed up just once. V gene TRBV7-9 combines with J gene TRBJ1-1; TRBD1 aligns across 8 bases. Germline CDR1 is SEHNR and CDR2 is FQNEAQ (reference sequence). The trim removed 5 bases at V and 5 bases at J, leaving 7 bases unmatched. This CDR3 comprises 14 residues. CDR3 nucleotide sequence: TGTGCCAGCAGCCTAGACAGGGGTAGGACTGAAGCTTTCTTT. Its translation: CASSLDRGRTEAFF.

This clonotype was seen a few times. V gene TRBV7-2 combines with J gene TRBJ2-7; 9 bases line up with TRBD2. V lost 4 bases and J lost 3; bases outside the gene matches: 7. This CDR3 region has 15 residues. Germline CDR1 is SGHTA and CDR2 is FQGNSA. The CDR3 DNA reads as TGTGCCAGCAGCTCATATAGCGGGGGCCTCTACGAGCAGTACTTC. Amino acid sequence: CASSSYSGGLYEQYF.

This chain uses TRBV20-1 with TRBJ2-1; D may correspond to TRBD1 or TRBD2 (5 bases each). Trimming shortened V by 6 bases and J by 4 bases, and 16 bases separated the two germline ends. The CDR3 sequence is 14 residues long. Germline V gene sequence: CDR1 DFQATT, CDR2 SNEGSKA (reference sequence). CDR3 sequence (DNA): TGCAGTGCCAAGGGGCCGGGGAAATACAATGAGCAGTTCTTC. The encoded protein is CSAKGPGKYNEQFF.

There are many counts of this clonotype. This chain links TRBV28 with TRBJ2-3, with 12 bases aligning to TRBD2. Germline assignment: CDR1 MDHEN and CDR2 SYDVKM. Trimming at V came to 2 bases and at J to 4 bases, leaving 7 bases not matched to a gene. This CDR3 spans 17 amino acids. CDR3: CASSLDRTSGESDTQYF. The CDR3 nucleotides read TGTGCCAGCAGTTTAGACAGGACTAGCGGGGAATCAGATACGCAGTATTTT.

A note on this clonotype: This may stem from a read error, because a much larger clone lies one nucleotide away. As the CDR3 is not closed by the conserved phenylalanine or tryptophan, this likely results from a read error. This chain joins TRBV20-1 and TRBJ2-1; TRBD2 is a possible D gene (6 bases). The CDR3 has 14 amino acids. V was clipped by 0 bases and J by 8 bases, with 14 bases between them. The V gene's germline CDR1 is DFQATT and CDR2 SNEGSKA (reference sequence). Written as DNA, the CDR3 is TGCAGTGCTAGAGATTATGCGGGGATGGATGAGCAGTTCGTC. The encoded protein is CSARDYAGMDEQFV.

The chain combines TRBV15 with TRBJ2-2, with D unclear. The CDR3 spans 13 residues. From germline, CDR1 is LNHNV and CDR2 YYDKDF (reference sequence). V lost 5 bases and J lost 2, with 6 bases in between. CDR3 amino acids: CATSPKNTGELFF. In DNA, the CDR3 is TGTGCCACCAGCCCCAAAAACACCGGGGAGCTGTTTTTT.

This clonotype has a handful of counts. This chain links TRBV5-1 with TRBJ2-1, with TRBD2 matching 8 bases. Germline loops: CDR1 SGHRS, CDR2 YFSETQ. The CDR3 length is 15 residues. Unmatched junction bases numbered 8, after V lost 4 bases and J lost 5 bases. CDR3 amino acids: CASSVAGTSDNEQFF. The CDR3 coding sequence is TGCGCCAGCAGCGTAGCCGGGACTAGTGACAATGAGCAGTTCTTC. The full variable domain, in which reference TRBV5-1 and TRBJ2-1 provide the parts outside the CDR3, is KAGVTQTPRYLIKTRGQQVTLSCSPISGHRSVSWYQQTPGQGLQFLFEYFSETQRNKGNFPGRFSGRQFSNSRSEMNVSTLELGDSALYLCASSVAGTSDNEQFFGPGTRLTVL.

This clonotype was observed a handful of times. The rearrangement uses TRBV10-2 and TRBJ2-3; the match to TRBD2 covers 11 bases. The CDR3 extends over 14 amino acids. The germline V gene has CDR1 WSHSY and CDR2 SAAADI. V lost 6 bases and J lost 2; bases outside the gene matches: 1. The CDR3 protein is CASRLAGVTDTQYF. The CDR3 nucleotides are TGCGCCAGCAGACTAGCGGGAGTCACAGATACGCAGTATTTT.

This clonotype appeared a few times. CDR3 DNA sequence: TGTGCCAGCAGTTTAGTCCCGGGGCGGGAGGACTCCTACGAGCAGTACTTC. Translation gives CASSLVPGREDSYEQYF. The chain carries TRBV12-3 or TRBV12-4 and TRBJ2-7; 8 bases are shared with TRBD2. With 1 base clipped from V and 0 bases from J, the junction kept 8 bases outside the gene matches. The length of the CDR3 is 17 residues.

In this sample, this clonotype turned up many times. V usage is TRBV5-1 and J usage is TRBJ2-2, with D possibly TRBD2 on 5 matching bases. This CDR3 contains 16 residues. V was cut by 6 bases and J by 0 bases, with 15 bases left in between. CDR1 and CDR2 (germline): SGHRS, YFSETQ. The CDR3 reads CASTLGSKANTGELFF. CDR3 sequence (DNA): TGCGCCAGCACATTAGGGAGCAAAGCGAACACCGGGGAGCTGTTTTTT.

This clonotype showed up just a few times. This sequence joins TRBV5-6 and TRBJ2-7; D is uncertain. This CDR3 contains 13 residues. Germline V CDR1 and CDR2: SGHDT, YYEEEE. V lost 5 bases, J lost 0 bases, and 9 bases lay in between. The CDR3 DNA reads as TGTGCCAGCAGTTGGGCCTCCTCCTACGAGCAGTACTTC. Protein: CASSWASSYEQYF.

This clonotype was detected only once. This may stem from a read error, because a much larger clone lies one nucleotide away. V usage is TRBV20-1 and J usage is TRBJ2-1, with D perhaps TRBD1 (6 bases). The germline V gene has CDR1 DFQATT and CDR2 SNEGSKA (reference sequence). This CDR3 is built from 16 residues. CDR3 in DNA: TGCTGTGCTAGAGATAAGGACAGCAGCTCCTACAATGAGCAGTTCTTC. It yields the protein CCARDKDSSSYNEQFF.

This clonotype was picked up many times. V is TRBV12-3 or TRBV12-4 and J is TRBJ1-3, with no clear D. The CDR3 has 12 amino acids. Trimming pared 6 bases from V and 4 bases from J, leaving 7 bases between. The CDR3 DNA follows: TGTGCCAGCAGCTACTACGGAAACACCATATATTTT. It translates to CASSYYGNTIYF.

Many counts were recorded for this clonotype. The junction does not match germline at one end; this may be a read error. The CDR3 DNA is TGTGCCAGCAGTCCGGGACAGGGGGGCTACGAGCAGTACTTC. It codes for CASSPGQGGYEQYF. V gene TRBV5-1 combines with J gene TRBJ2-7, with 11 bases matching TRBD1. The V gene's germline CDR1 is SGHRS and CDR2 YFSETQ. The CDR3 spans 14 residues.

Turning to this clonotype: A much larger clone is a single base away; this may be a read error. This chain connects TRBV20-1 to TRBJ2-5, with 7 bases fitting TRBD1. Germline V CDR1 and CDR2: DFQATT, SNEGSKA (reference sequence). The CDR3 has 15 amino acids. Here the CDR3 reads CCARDLEGAGETQYF. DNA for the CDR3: TGCTGTGCTAGAGATCTAGAGGGGGCAGGGGAGACCCAGTACTTC.

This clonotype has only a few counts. CDR3: CASSVRLSQISYNEQFF. The CDR3 DNA reads as TGTGCCAGCAGTGTAAGGTTGTCGCAAATCTCCTACAATGAGCAGTTCTTC. The gene calls are TRBV6-1 and TRBJ2-1, with D uncertain. This CDR3 contains 17 residues. Germline values: CDR1 MNHNS, CDR2 SASEGT. V lost 4 bases and J 0 bases, leaving 16 bases between the germline ends.

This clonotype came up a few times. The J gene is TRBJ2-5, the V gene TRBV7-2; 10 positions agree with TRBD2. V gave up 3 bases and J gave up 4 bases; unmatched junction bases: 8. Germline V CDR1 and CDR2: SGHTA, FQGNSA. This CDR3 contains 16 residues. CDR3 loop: CASSFSGRTNLETQYF. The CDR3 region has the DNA TGTGCCAGCAGCTTTAGCGGGAGGACCAATTTAGAGACCCAGTACTTC.

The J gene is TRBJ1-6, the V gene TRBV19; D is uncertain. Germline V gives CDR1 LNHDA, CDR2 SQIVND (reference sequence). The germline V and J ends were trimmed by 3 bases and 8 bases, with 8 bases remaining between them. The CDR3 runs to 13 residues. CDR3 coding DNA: TGTGCCAGTAGTATTACAGTGTATTCACCCCTCCACTTT. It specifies CASSITVYSPLHF.

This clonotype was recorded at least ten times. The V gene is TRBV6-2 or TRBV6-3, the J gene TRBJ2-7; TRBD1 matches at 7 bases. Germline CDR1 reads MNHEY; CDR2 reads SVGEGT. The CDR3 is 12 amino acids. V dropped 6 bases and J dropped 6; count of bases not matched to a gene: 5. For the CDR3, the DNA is TGTGCCAGCAGGGACAGGTCGCGCGAGCAGTACTTC. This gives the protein CASRDRSREQYF.

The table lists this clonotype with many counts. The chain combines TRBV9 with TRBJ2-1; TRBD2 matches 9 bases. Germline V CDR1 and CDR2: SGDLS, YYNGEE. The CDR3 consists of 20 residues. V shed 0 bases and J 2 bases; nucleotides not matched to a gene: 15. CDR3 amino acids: CASSVGGQPSGTFTYNEQFF. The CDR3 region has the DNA TGTGCCAGCAGCGTAGGTGGACAACCTAGCGGGACATTTACCTACAATGAGCAGTTCTTC.

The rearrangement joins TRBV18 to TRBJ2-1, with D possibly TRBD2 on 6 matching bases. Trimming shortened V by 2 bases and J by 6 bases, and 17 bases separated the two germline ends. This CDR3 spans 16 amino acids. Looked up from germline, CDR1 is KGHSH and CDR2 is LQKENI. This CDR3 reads CASSPRLVVGVNEQFF. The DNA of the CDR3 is TGTGCCAGCTCACCAAGACTAGTAGTAGGCGTCAATGAGCAGTTCTTC.

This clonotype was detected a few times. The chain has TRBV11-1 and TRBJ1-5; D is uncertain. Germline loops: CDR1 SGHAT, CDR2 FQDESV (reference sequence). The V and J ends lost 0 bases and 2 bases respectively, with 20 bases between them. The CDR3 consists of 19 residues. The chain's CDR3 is CASSLALVGGIQGNQPQHF. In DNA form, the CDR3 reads TGTGCCAGCAGCTTAGCACTGGTTGGAGGCATCCAAGGCAATCAGCCCCAGCATTTT.

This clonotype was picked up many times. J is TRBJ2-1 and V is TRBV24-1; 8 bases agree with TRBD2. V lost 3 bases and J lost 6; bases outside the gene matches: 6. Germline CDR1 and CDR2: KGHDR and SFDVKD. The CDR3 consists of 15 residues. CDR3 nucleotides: TGTGCCACCAGTGATCAGCGGGAGCCGGTCAATGAGCAGTTCTTC. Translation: CATSDQREPVNEQFF.